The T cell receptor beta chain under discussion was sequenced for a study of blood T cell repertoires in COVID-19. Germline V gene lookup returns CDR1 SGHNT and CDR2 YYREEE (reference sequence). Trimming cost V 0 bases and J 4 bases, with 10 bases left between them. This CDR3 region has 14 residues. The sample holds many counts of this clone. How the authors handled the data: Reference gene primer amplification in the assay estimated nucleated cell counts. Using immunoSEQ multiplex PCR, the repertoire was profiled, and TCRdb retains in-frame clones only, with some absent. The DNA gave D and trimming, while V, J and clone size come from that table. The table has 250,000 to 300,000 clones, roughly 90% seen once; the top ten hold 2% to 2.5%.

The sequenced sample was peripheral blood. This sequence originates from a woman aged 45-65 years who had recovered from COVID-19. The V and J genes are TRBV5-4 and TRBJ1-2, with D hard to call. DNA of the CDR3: TGTGCCAGCAGCTTGGAGCGGATGAGCTATGGCTACACCTTC. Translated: CASSLERMSYGYTF.